One sample yielded the 32 T cell receptor beta chains listed below, sequenced in a study of CD8 T cell repertoires and HIV-1 epitope variants. Measured with immunoSEQ multiplex PCR; TCRdb has only the in-frame clones, and not every one. Among some 87,000 clones, roughly four fifths were seen once, and the ten largest hold about a quarter. Sample: uncultured baseline CD8+ T cells from peripheral blood mononuclear cells (PBMCs). These receptors were obtained from a male donor with HIV.

This rearrangement joins TRBV27 to TRBJ1-2, with a weak D call TRBD1 (5 bases). CDR3 length equals 15 residues. Trimming removed 3 bases at V and 7 bases at J, with 18 bases between. Germline loops: CDR1 MNHEY, CDR2 SMNVEV (reference sequence). CDR3 nucleotide sequence: TGTGCCAGCAGTTTCTTCCAAGGAGGGACGTCTGGCTACACCTTC. This translates into CASSFFQGGTSGYTF.

The CDR3 bases are TGCGCCAGCAGCTTGGCCGCTCCGACAGCTGGCTCCTACGAGCAGTACTTC. Its protein product is CASSLAAPTAGSYEQYF. V usage is TRBV5-1 and J usage is TRBJ2-7; D is perhaps TRBD1 (5 bases). There are 17 residues in the CDR3. Germline V gene sequence: CDR1 SGHRS, CDR2 YFSETQ. The V end was cut by 0 bases, the J end by 0 bases, with 16 bases between.

The sample holds a few counts of this clone. This rearrangement joins TRBV9 to TRBJ2-2; no definite D call. This CDR3 has 15 amino acids. Trimming pared 0 bases from V and 0 bases from J, leaving 6 bases between. Germline V gene sequence: CDR1 SGDLS, CDR2 YYNGEE. The CDR3 loop reads CASSVDPTNTGELFF. In nucleotides, the CDR3 is TGTGCCAGCAGCGTAGACCCAACGAACACCGGGGAGCTGTTTTTT.

This chain joins TRBV5-1 and TRBJ2-1; the match to TRBD2 covers 12 bases. CDR1 and CDR2 from the germline V gene are SGHRS and YFSETQ. The CDR3 is made up of 15 amino acids. The trim removed 2 bases at V and 6 bases at J, leaving 3 bases unmatched. CDR3 sequence: CASSLLAGGGNEQFF. In nucleotides, the CDR3 is TGCGCCAGCAGCTTACTAGCGGGAGGTGGCAATGAGCAGTTCTTC.

The V gene is TRBV13, the J gene TRBJ2-5; possibly TRBD1 or TRBD2 for D (5 bases each). This CDR3 contains 12 residues. V lost 7 bases to trimming and J lost 4 bases, with 10 bases between them. In germline, CDR1 is PRHDT, CDR2 FYEKMQ (reference sequence). The CDR3 loop reads CASTGQGETQYF. CDR3 nucleotide sequence: TGTGCCAGCACGGGGCAGGGAGAGACCCAGTACTTC.

This sequence joins TRBV9 and TRBJ2-7; TRBD1 matches 8 bases. J gave up 2 bases and V 0 bases, and 10 bases lay outside the gene matches. Germline CDR1 is SGDLS and CDR2 is YYNGEE. CDR3 length: 17 amino acids. The CDR3 DNA is TGTGCCAGCAGCGTAGGGACTGGGGGACAGGTCACCTACGAGCAGTACTTC. Its translation is CASSVGTGGQVTYEQYF.

The chain is built from TRBV6-4 and TRBJ2-1, with TRBD1 identical over 9 bases. CDR1 and CDR2 (germline): MRHNA, SNTAGT. The CDR3 is made up of 15 amino acids. Unmatched junction bases numbered 11, after V lost 6 bases and J lost 8 bases. The CDR3 region is CASRDGDRGGDEQFF. The CDR3 DNA sequence: TGTGCCAGCAGAGACGGAGACAGGGGGGGGGATGAGCAGTTCTTC.

In this sample, this clone turned up a few times. The CDR3, as DNA: TGTGCCATCAGTGAGTCGAGTGGTTTATGGCAAGCAGATACGCAGTATTTT. This gives the protein CAISESSGLWQADTQYF. This chain links TRBV10-3 with TRBJ2-3; D is uncertain. The CDR3 contains 17 residues. CDR1 and CDR2 from the germline V gene are ENHRY and SYGVKD. The germline V and J ends were trimmed by 0 bases and 4 bases, with 17 bases remaining between them.

V is TRBV10-3 and J is TRBJ1-6, with 7 bases matching TRBD1. This CDR3 comprises 16 residues. Germline CDR1 is ENHRY and CDR2 is SYGVKD. The V segment lost 0 bases and the J segment 10 bases; nucleotides outside the gene matches: 9. The CDR3 sequence: CAISESLTGALSPLHF. The CDR3 region has the DNA TGTGCCATCAGTGAGTCGTTAACAGGGGCCTTATCACCCCTCCACTTT.

The V gene is TRBV29-1, the J gene TRBJ2-3; D is ambiguous. Between the trimmed V and J ends, which lost 5 bases and 0 bases, there was a span of 12 bases. CDR1 and CDR2 from the germline V gene are SQVTM and ANQGSEA. The CDR3 is made up of 14 amino acids. The CDR3 sequence is CSVFGGPSTDTQYF. CDR3 coding DNA: TGCAGCGTTTTCGGCGGTCCTAGCACAGATACGCAGTATTTT.

The genes are TRBV6-5 and TRBJ2-7; 10 nucleotides match TRBD1. J was trimmed by 4 bases and V by 6 bases; bases with no gene match: 6. The length of the CDR3 is 14 residues. Germline V lookup: CDR1 MNHEY, CDR2 SVGAGI. Here the CDR3 reads CASSDRGRSYEQYF. The CDR3, as DNA: TGTGCCAGCAGCGACAGGGGGCGATCTTACGAGCAGTACTTC.

This clone was seen once. Germline is not matched at one junction end, which may reflect a read error. V and J are TRBV9 and TRBJ2-1, with D possibly being TRBD2 (6 bases). This CDR3 comprises 19 residues. Germline CDR1 and CDR2: SGDLS and YYNGEE. The CDR3 loop reads CANSVGDGWVSGLYNEQFF. Written as DNA, the CDR3 is TGTGCCAACAGCGTAGGGGACGGGTGGGTTAGCGGCCTTTACAATGAGCAGTTCTTC.

This chain connects TRBV7-6 to TRBJ2-7; 13 nucleotides align to TRBD2. The germline V gene encodes CDR1 SGHVS and CDR2 FNYEAQ. The CDR3 sequence is 14 residues long. Unmatched junction bases numbered 1, after V lost 3 bases and J lost 5 bases. The CDR3 coding sequence is TGTGCCAGCAGCTTGACTAGCGGGGGGAACGAGCAGTACTTC. Its protein is CASSLTSGGNEQYF.

V usage is TRBV19 and J usage is TRBJ2-5; D is unresolved. The V gene lost 4 bases and the J gene lost 3 bases, with 6 bases spanning the gap. The CDR3 contains 12 residues. Germline values: CDR1 LNHDA, CDR2 SQIVND (reference sequence). Written as DNA, the CDR3 is TGTGCCAGTAGTAGACCTGAAGAGACCCAGTACTTC. Its translation is CASSRPEETQYF. The full variable domain, its missing parts supplied by reference TRBV19 and TRBJ2-5, is DGGITQSPKYLFRKEGQNVTLSCEQNLNHDAMYWYRQDPGQGLRLIYYSQIVNDFQKGDIAEGYSVSREKKESFPLTVTSAQKNPTAFYLCASSRPEETQYFGPGTRLLVL.

This clone is labeled as medium-sized. The chain employs TRBV30 and TRBJ1-4; D is ambiguous. This CDR3 contains 12 residues. Germline V gene data show CDR1 as GTSNPN and CDR2 as SVGIG (reference sequence). Trimming shortened V by 4 bases and J by 8 bases, and 11 bases separated the two germline ends. CDR3 sequence: CAWKSRTEKLFF. The CDR3 region has the DNA TGTGCCTGGAAAAGCCGTACGGAAAAACTGTTTTTT.

The chain joins TRBV19 to TRBJ1-2; D unclear. The V and J ends lost 7 bases and 0 bases respectively, with 12 bases between them. Germline assignment: CDR1 LNHDA and CDR2 SQIVND (reference sequence). CDR3 size: 14 residues. The chain's CDR3 is CASKTDGSNYGYTF. CDR3 bases: TGTGCCAGTAAGACGGACGGATCTAACTATGGCTACACCTTC.

The chain employs TRBV5-4 and TRBJ2-1, with D maybe TRBD2 (6 bases). The CDR3 totals 16 residues. V lost 2 bases, J lost 0 bases, and 12 bases lay in between. The germline gives CDR1 SGHNT, CDR2 YYREEE (reference sequence). The CDR3 region is CASSFVGRTSYNEQFF. In DNA form, the CDR3 reads TGTGCCAGCAGCTTCGTCGGGAGAACCTCCTACAATGAGCAGTTCTTC. Variable domain in full (rest from reference TRBV5-4 and TRBJ2-1): ETGVTQSPTHLIKTRGQQVTLRCSSQSGHNTVSWYQQALGQGPQFIFQYYREEENGRGNFPPRFSGLQFPNYSSELNVNALELDDSALYLCASSFVGRTSYNEQFFGPGTRLTVL.

The CDR3 reads CASSLEGTTNEKLFF. CDR3 in DNA: TGTGCCAGCAGCTTGGAGGGTACAACTAATGAAAAACTGTTTTTT. The rearrangement joins TRBV5-4 to TRBJ1-4; D is uncertain. Per the germline V gene, CDR1 is SGHNT and CDR2 is YYREEE (reference sequence). CDR3 size: 15 residues. Trimming removed 0 bases from V and 0 bases from J, with 6 bases in between.

The rearrangement uses TRBV9 and TRBJ1-2; D is perhaps TRBD1 (6 bases). Germline V gene lookup returns CDR1 SGDLS and CDR2 YYNGEE. The germline V and J ends were trimmed by 4 bases and 1 base, with 14 bases remaining between them. This CDR3 region has 15 residues. The CDR3 DNA follows: TGTGCCAGCAGCCCAGAAGGACAGTATAACTATGGCTACACCTTC. Encoded protein: CASSPEGQYNYGYTF.

As to this clone: A junction end diverges from the germline sequence, so it may reflect a read error. V and J are TRBV28 and TRBJ2-5; TRBD1 aligns across 10 bases. The CDR3 covers 15 residues. Germline assignment: CDR1 MDHEN and CDR2 SYDVKM. The CDR3: CASRFGDRGQGTQYF. For the CDR3, the DNA is TGTGCCAGCAGATTCGGCGACAGGGGGCAAGGGACCCAGTACTTC.

This rearrangement joins TRBV5-1 to TRBJ2-7; 7 bases agree with TRBD1. V was clipped by 0 bases and J by 0 bases; unmatched bases: 3. Looked up from germline, CDR1 is SGHRS and CDR2 is YFSETQ. CDR3 length: 15 amino acids. CDR3 bases: TGCGCCAGCAGCTTGGTTCCAGGGGGCTCCTACGAGCAGTACTTC. It codes for CASSLVPGGSYEQYF.

The chain links TRBV19 to TRBJ1-3; no clear D. Germline CDR1 and CDR2: LNHDA and SQIVND (reference sequence). The CDR3 runs to 15 residues. Between the trimmed V and J ends, which lost 4 bases and 3 bases, there was a span of 13 bases. CDR3 nucleotides: TGTGCCAGTAGTAGATCAGGTGAAGGTGGAAACACCATATATTTT. Residues: CASSRSGEGGNTIYF.

This chain connects TRBV7-2 to TRBJ2-3, with TRBD2 matching over 7 bases. Germline values: CDR1 SGHTA, CDR2 FQGNSA. V lost 4 bases and J lost 0; bases outside the gene matches: 10. The CDR3 consists of 17 residues. The CDR3 nucleotides read TGTGCCAGCAGCTCGACTAGCCAGGACCCTAGCACAGATACGCAGTATTTT. Protein sequence: CASSSTSQDPSTDTQYF.

This clone showed up just a few times. The chain couples TRBV14 to TRBJ1-1; 7 nucleotides match TRBD1. CDR3 length: 14 residues. Germline-derived CDR1 and CDR2 are SGHDN and FVKESK. The ends lost 2 bases at V and 5 bases at J; junction bases unmatched: 5. CDR3 sequence reads: CASSQLTGRTEAFF. In DNA form, the CDR3 reads TGTGCCAGCAGCCAACTGACAGGGCGAACTGAAGCTTTCTTT.

DNA of the CDR3: TGTGCCAGCATTCCGCCATCTCCCGGGGGCAATCAGCCCCAGCATTTT. It translates to CASIPPSPGGNQPQHF. The chain is built from TRBV21-1 and TRBJ1-5. TRBV21-1 is annotated as a pseudogene. CDR3 size: 16 residues.

The chain carries TRBV6-5 and TRBJ2-3; 8 nucleotides line up with TRBD2. The CDR3 loop spans 16 amino acids. J was trimmed by 5 bases and V by 2 bases; bases with no gene match: 9. The germline V gene has CDR1 MNHEY and CDR2 SVGAGI. The CDR3 DNA follows: TGTGCCAGCAGTTACGTCAGCGGGAGAGGTAGAGATACGCAGTATTTT. This translates into CASSYVSGRGRDTQYF.

There are a few counts of this clone. The gene calls are TRBV28 and TRBJ1-5, with no clear D. CDR1 and CDR2 (germline): MDHEN, SYDVKM. The CDR3 spans 12 residues. Trimming removed 5 bases at V and 8 bases at J, with 10 bases between. The CDR3, as DNA: TGTGCCAGCAGTGAGATGGTCAAGCCCCAGCATTTT. Translated, it gives CASSEMVKPQHF.

Only a few counts were recorded for this clone. The chain couples TRBV6-4 to TRBJ2-3; D not certain. CDR3 size: 17 residues. Between the trimmed V and J ends, which lost 0 bases and 2 bases, there was a span of 15 bases. Germline CDR1 is MRHNA and CDR2 is SNTAGT. The CDR3 DNA sequence: TGTGCCAGCAGTGACTCCCTCCGTTTAAGGCCCACAGATACGCAGTATTTT. Protein sequence: CASSDSLRLRPTDTQYF.

The chain is built from TRBV28 and TRBJ1-1; D gene uncertain. V was pared by 2 bases and J by 2 bases, with 6 bases between. Germline loops: CDR1 MDHEN, CDR2 SYDVKM. This CDR3 spans 13 amino acids. The CDR3 bases are TGTGCCAGCAGTTTACCCGGTAACACTGAAGCTTTCTTT. Protein product: CASSLPGNTEAFF.

The V and J genes are TRBV19 and TRBJ1-4, with 11 bases fitting TRBD1. Germline V CDR1 and CDR2: LNHDA, SQIVND (reference sequence). This CDR3 contains 15 residues. Trimming removed 4 bases from V and 3 bases from J; junction bases left unmatched: 1. CDR3 amino acids: CASSTGQGANEKLFF. CDR3 nucleotides: TGTGCCAGTAGTACGGGACAGGGGGCTAATGAAAAACTGTTTTTT.

This clone has only a few counts. The V and J genes are TRBV28 and TRBJ2-3, with 9 positions matching TRBD1. CDR3 length: 13 residues. V trimming: 8 bases; J trimming: 8 bases; junction bases outside the gene matches: 8. Looked up from germline, CDR1 is MDHEN and CDR2 is SYDVKM. The CDR3 spells CASRQGGKGTQYF. In nucleotides, the CDR3 is TGTGCCAGCCGACAGGGGGGGAAGGGTACGCAGTATTTT.

The chain employs TRBV15 and TRBJ1-5; no reliable D call. Trimming cost V 5 bases and J 4 bases, with 18 bases left between them. Germline V gene data show CDR1 as LNHNV and CDR2 as YYDKDF (reference sequence). This CDR3 contains 16 residues. The CDR3 spells CATSGTKGRTNQPQHF. As DNA, the CDR3 is TGTGCCACCAGCGGTACTAAGGGCAGGACGAATCAGCCCCAGCATTTT.